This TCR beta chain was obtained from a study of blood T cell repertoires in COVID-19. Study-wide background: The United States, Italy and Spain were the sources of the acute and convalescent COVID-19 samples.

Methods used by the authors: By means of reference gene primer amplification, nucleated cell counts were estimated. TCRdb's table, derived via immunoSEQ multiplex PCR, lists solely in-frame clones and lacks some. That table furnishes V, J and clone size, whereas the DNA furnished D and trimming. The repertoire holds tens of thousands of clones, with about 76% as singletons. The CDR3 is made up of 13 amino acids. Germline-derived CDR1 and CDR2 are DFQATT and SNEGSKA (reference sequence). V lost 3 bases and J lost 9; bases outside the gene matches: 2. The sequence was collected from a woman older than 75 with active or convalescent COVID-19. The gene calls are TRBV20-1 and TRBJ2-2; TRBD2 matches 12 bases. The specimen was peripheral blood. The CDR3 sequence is CSASLAGGRELFF. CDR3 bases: TGCAGTGCTAGTCTAGCGGGGGGGCGGGAGCTGTTTTTT.